This passage covers 22 T cell receptor beta chains from one sample sequenced in a study of T cells expressing NK-cell markers. TCRdb reworked the 5' RACE reads into one entry per CDR3 protein, no DNA. This table lists roughly 430,000 distinct CDR3 sequences. Source material: blood T cells: a sorted CD56 or NKG2C T cell subset, CD4+ or CD8+ T cells, or bulk PBMC T cells (not recorded which). These receptors came from a woman between 18 and 69 years old in good health.

The chain links TRBV20-1 to TRBJ2-1; TCRdb gives TRBD2 as the D gene, but with no DNA this cannot be confirmed. The CDR3 is made up of 13 amino acids. Per the germline V gene, CDR1 is DFQATT and CDR2 is SNEGSKA (reference sequence). The CDR3 here is CSPSRPGTDEQFF.

The V call is TRBV5-1, the J call TRBJ1-5; TCRdb reports TRBD1, a call that lacks DNA to check it against. From germline, CDR1 is SGHRS and CDR2 YFSETQ. The CDR3 has 14 residues. CDR3 protein: CASSLVWGDQPQHF.

The CDR3 region is CASSYGAFNEKLFF. The chain couples TRBV12-3 or TRBV12-4 to TRBJ1-4; the TCRdb D gene call, TRBD1, has no DNA to confirm it. CDR3 length equals 14 residues.

The chain links TRBV2 to TRBJ2-1; the D call from TCRdb, TRBD1, cannot be confirmed without DNA. Looked up from germline, CDR1 is SNHLY and CDR2 is FYNNEI. This CDR3 is built from 14 residues. The CDR3 spells CASRPLAGYNEQFF. Based on the CDR3 plus reference TRBV2 and TRBJ2-1, the full variable domain is EPEVTQTPSHQVTQMGQEVILRCVPISNHLYFYWYRQILGQKVEFLVSFYNNEISEKSEIFDDQFSVERPDGSNFTLKIRSTKLEDSAMYFCASRPLAGYNEQFFGPGTRLTVL.

The V gene is TRBV20-1, the J gene TRBJ2-3; with no DNA, the TCRdb D assignment of TRBD1 cannot be verified. Germline loops: CDR1 DFQATT, CDR2 SNEGSKA (reference sequence). The CDR3 is 14 amino acids. CDR3 residues: CSARGAGASDTQYF.

The chain recombines TRBV6-6 with TRBJ2-1; TCRdb designates TRBD2, a call that cannot be tested without DNA. The CDR3 consists of 13 residues. Germline CDR1 reads MNHNY; CDR2 reads SVGAGI (reference sequence). The CDR3 here is CASTGLAGGQQFF.

The rearrangement links TRBV9 to TRBJ2-3. CDR3 length equals 13 residues. Per the germline V gene, CDR1 is SGDLS and CDR2 is YYNGEE. The CDR3 loop is CASRELATDTQYF.

The chain couples TRBV12-3 or TRBV12-4 to TRBJ1-1; TCRdb proposes TRBD1, but this gene call is untestable without DNA. There are 13 residues in the CDR3. The CDR3 is CASSETVNTEAFF.

This chain joins TRBV19 and TRBJ2-2. The germline V gene encodes CDR1 LNHDA and CDR2 SQIVND (reference sequence). This CDR3 is 12 amino acids long. The CDR3 loop is CASRLTGGELFF.

V and J are TRBV3-1 and TRBJ2-5; the TRBD2 assignment by TCRdb is unverifiable without DNA. The CDR3 covers 14 residues. Germline CDR1 LGHDT, CDR2 YNNKEL (reference sequence). The CDR3 loop reads CASSADYPKETQYF.

The V gene is TRBV20-1, the J gene TRBJ2-3; as DNA is missing, the TRBD1 call by TCRdb cannot be tested. Germline CDR1 DFQATT, CDR2 SNEGSKA (reference sequence). The length of the CDR3 is 13 residues. CDR3 amino acids: CSGGVAPTDTQYF.

V and J are TRBV28 and TRBJ2-1; TCRdb picks TRBD1, but there is no DNA to check that call. Germline CDR1 MDHEN, CDR2 SYDVKM. The CDR3 extends over 14 amino acids. CDR3 sequence reads: CASRIPSLINEQFF.

V gene TRBV20-1 combines with J gene TRBJ1-5; TCRdb calls TRBD1, which cannot be checked without DNA. CDR3 length equals 17 residues. CDR1 DFQATT and CDR2 SNEGSKA come from the germline V gene (reference sequence). The CDR3 protein is CSAAGTGIFFGNQPQHF.

The CDR3 is CASSLEVATYEQYF. The gene calls are TRBV7-2 and TRBJ2-7. The germline CDR1 and CDR2 sequences are SGHTA and FQGNSA. CDR3 length: 14 amino acids.

V gene TRBV11-2 combines with J gene TRBJ2-2. CDR1 and CDR2 (germline): SGHAT, FQNNGV. This CDR3 is 16 amino acids long. CDR3 sequence reads: CASSLDGSRNTGELFF.

V is TRBV6-1 and J is TRBJ1-5; TCRdb calls TRBD1, which cannot be checked without DNA. The CDR3 is made up of 13 amino acids. Per the germline V gene, CDR1 is MNHNS and CDR2 is SASEGT. CDR3 protein: CAVWTGGGQPQHF.

The chain is built from TRBV12-3 or TRBV12-4 and TRBJ1-2; no DNA is available, so the TRBD1 call from TCRdb remains unchecked. This CDR3 spans 15 amino acids. The CDR3 protein is CASSLLRGSYYGYTF.

CDR3 region: CASSEGGVTDTQYF. The chain uses TRBV12-3 or TRBV12-4 and TRBJ2-3; TCRdb proposes TRBD2, but this gene call is untestable without DNA. This CDR3 is built from 14 residues.

This chain uses TRBV11-2 with TRBJ2-5; TCRdb selects TRBD2, and the lack of DNA leaves this call unchecked. CDR3 length: 14 residues. Germline V gene data show CDR1 as SGHAT and CDR2 as FQNNGV. CDR3 region: CASSLSAGTSPQYF.

The V and J genes are TRBV6-6 and TRBJ1-3. Germline assignment: CDR1 MNHNY and CDR2 SVGAGI (reference sequence). There are 11 residues in the CDR3. The CDR3 protein is CASTAGNTIYF.

The chain recombines TRBV6-1 with TRBJ2-2; lacking DNA, the TRBD1 call made by TCRdb goes unchecked. From germline, CDR1 is MNHNS and CDR2 SASEGT. The CDR3 is 16 amino acids. The CDR3 loop is CASSPALGGRAGELFF.

The rearrangement links TRBV12-3 or TRBV12-4 to TRBJ1-4. The CDR3 consists of 15 residues. The CDR3 reads CASSLTLATNEKLFF.